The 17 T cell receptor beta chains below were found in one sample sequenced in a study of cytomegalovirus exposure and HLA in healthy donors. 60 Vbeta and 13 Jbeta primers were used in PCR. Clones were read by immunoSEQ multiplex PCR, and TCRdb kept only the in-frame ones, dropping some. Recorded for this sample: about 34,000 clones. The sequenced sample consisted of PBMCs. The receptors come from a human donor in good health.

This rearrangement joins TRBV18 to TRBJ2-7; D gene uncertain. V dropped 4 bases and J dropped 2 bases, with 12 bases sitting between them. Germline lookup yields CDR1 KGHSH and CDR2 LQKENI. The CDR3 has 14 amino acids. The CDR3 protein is CASSRADGAYEQYF. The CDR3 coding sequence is TGTGCCAGCTCACGGGCAGATGGCGCCTACGAGCAGTACTTC. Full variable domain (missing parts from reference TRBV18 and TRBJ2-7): NAGVMQNPRHLVRRRGQEARLRCSPMKGHSHVYWYRQLPEEGLKFMVYLQKENIIDESGMPKERFSAEFPKEGPSILRIQQVVRGDSAAYFCASSRADGAYEQYFGPGTRLTVT.

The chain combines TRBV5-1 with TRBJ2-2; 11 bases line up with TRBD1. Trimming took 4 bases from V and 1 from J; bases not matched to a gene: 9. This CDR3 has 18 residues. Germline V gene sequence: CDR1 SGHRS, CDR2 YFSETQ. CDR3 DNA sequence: TGCGCCAGCAGCCTCCTCCGGACAGGGGGCTTGAACACCGGGGAGCTGTTTTTT. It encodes CASSLLRTGGLNTGELFF.

The CDR3 sequence is CASSLQGAGANVLTF. The CDR3 coding sequence is TGTGCCAGCAGTTTACAGGGGGCTGGGGCCAACGTCCTGACTTTC. The V and J genes are TRBV6-1 and TRBJ2-6; 8 bases match TRBD1. The CDR3 is made up of 15 amino acids. Germline loops: CDR1 MNHNS, CDR2 SASEGT. V was clipped by 5 bases and J by 2 bases; unmatched bases: 2.

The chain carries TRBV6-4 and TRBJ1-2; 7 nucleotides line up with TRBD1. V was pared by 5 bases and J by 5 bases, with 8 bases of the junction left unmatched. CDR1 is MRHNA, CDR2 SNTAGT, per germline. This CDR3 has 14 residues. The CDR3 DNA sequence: TGTGCCAGCAGTAAGGACAGGTCAGGATATGGCTACACCTTC. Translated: CASSKDRSGYGYTF.

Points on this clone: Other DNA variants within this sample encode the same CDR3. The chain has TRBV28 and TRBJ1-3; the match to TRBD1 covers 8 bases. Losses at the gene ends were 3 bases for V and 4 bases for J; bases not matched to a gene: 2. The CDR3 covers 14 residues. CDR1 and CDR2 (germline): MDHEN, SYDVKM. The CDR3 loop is CASSLDRVGNTIYF. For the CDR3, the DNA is TGTGCCAGCAGTTTGGACAGGGTGGGAAACACCATATATTTT.

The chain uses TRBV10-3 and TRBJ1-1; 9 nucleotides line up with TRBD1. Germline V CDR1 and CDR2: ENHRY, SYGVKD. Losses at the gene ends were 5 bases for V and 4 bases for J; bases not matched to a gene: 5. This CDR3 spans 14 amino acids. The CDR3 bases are TGTGCCATCAGTCCGGGACAGGGTCTCACTGAAGCTTTCTTT. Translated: CAISPGQGLTEAFF.

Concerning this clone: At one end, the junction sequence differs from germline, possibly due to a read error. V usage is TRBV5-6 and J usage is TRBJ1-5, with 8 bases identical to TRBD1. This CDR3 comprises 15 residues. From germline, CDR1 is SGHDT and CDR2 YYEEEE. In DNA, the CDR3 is TGTGCCAGCAGCTTGAGACAGGGGAGAGGTCAGCACCAGCATTTT. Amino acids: CASSLRQGRGQHQHF.

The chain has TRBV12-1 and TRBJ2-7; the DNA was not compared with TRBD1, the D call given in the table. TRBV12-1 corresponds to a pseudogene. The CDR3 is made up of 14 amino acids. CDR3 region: CALPIGQGAYEQYF. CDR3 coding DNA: TGTGCCCTACCCATTGGACAGGGGGCTTACGAGCAGTACTTC.

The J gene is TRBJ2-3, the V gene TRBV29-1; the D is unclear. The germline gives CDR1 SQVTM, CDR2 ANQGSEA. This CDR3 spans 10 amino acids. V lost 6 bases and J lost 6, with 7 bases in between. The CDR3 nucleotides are TGCAGCGTACTCGTTGATACGCAGTATTTT. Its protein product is CSVLVDTQYF.

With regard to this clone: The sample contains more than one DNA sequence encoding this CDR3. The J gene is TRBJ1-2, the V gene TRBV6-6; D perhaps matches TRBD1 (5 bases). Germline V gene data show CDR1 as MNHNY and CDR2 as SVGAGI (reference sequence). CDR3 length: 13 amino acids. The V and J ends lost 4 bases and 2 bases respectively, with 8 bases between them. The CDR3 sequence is CASSLDKNYGYTF. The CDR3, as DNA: TGTGCCAGCAGTTTGGACAAGAACTATGGCTACACCTTC.

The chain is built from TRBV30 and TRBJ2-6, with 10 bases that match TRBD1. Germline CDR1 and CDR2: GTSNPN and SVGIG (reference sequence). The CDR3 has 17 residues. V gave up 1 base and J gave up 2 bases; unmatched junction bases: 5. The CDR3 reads CAWSGFDRGPGANVLTF. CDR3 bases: TGTGCCTGGAGTGGTTTCGACAGGGGGCCTGGGGCCAACGTCCTGACTTTC.

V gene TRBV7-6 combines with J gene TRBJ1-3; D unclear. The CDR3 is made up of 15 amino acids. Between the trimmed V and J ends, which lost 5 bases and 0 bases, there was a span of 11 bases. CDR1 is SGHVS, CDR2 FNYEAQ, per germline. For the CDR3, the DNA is TGTGCCAGCAGCCTTGGACTGTCCTCTGGAAACACCATATATTTT. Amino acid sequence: CASSLGLSSGNTIYF.

CDR3 nucleotide sequence: TGTGCCAGCAGCGTGGCCAGCACAGATACGCAGTATTTT. Protein: CASSVASTDTQYF. The gene calls are TRBV9 and TRBJ2-3, with unresolved D. V was clipped by 2 bases and J by 0 bases, with 4 bases between them. The CDR3 totals 13 residues. Germline V gene data show CDR1 as SGDLS and CDR2 as YYNGEE.

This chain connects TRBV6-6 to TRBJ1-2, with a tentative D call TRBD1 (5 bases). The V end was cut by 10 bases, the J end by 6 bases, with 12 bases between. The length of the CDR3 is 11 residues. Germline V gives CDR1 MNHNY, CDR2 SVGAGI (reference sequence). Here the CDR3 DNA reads TGTGCCATTTCGGGGGGGGATGGCTACACCTTC. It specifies CAISGGDGYTF.

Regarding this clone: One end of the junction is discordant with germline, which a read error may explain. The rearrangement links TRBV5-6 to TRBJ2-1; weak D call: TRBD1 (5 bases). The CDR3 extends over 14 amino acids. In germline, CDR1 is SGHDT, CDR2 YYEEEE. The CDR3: CASSLTVSDNEQFF. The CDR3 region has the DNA TGTGCCAGCAGCCTGACAGTCTCCGACAATGAGCAGTTCTTC. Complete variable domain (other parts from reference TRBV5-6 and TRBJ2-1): DAGVTQSPTHLIKTRGQQVTLRCSPKSGHDTVSWYQQALGQGPQFIFQYYEEEERQRGNFPDRFSGHQFPNYSSELNVNALLLGDSALYLCASSLTVSDNEQFFGPGTRLTVL.

CDR3: CASSATGLTAEKLFF. CDR3 coding DNA: TGTGCCAGCAGTGCAACAGGGCTCACAGCCGAAAAACTGTTTTTT. The chain joins TRBV2 to TRBJ1-4; TRBD1 might be the D (6 bases). The CDR3 runs 15 residues. Germline CDR1 reads SNHLY; CDR2 reads FYNNEI. V gave up 4 bases and J gave up 8 bases, with 17 bases separating them.

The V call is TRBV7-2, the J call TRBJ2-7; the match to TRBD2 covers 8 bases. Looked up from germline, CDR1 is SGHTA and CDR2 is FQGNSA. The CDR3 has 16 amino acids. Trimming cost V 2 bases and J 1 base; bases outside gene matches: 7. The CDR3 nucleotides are TGTGCCAGCAGCTTAAGATCTAGCGGGTTATCCTACGAGCAGTACTTC. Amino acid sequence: CASSLRSSGLSYEQYF. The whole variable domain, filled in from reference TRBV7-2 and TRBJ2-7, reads GAGVSQSPSNKVTEKGKDVELRCDPISGHTALYWYRQSLGQGLEFLIYFQGNSAPDKSGLPSDRFSAERTGGSVSTLTIQRTQQEDSAVYLCASSLRSSGLSYEQYFGPGTRLTVT.